This T cell receptor beta chain was documented in a study of T cell responses to AZD1222 COVID-19 vaccine. Germline CDR1 and CDR2: KGHSH and LQKENI. The V gene lost 3 bases and the J gene lost 0 bases, with 4 bases spanning the gap. The CDR3 contains 13 residues. Measured with immunoSEQ multiplex PCR; TCRdb has only the in-frame clones, and not every one. The sample includes about 130,000 clones, about 90% of them seen just once. To note about this clone: Other DNA sequences within the sample encode an identical CDR3.

This sequence joins TRBV18 and TRBJ2-3; D gene uncertain. This sequence was found in an adult in good health. The sequences come from peripheral blood, collected on day 0 of AZD1222 vaccination. CDR3 bases: TGTGCCAGCTCACCGGGGAGCACAGATACGCAGTATTTT. Its translation is CASSPGSTDTQYF.